Below are 2 T cell receptor beta chains sequenced from a single sample in a study of Graves' ophthalmopathy and Graves' hyperthyroidism. TCR beta CDR3 regions were amplified from RNA transcripts. Second-round multiplex PCR came after a first-round RT-PCR that employed HTBI primers. TCRdb reanalysed the multiplex PCR reads using MiXCR and keeps one entry per CDR3 protein. The top ten clones hold 3.5% to 5% of a sample with about 550,000 distinct CDR3 sequences, under 45% of them seen once. Sequenced material: peripheral blood or thyroid tissue (not recorded which). The receptor set was obtained from an adult man with Graves' hyperthyroidism.

The genes are TRBV15 and TRBJ2-5, with 7 bases identical to TRBD2. V gave up 3 bases and J gave up 5 bases; unmatched junction bases: 12. Per germline, CDR1 LNHNV and CDR2 YYDKDF (reference sequence). CDR3 length: 16 amino acids. For the CDR3, the DNA is TGTGCCACCAGCAGGGTACGGGAGGAAGCACGGGAGACCCAGTACTTC. Translating it yields CATSRVREEARETQYF.

The sample holds many counts of this clonotype. The V call is TRBV5-5, the J call TRBJ1-2; no definite D call. V lost 0 bases and J lost 6, with 9 bases in between. The V gene's germline CDR1 is SGHKS and CDR2 YYEKEE (reference sequence). The CDR3 length is 13 residues. The CDR3 sequence: CASSLGDLDGYTF. The CDR3 coding sequence is TGTGCCAGCAGCTTGGGCGATCTGGATGGCTACACCTTC.